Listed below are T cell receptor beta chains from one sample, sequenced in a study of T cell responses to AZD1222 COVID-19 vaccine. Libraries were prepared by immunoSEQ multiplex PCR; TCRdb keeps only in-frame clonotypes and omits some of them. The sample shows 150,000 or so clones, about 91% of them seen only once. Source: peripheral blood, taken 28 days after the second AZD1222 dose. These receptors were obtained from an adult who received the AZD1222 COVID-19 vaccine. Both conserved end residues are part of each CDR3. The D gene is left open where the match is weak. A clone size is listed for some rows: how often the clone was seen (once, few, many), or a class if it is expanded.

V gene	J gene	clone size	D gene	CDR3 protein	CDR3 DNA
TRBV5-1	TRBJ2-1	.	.	CASSLEGRSSYNEQFF	TGCGCCAGCAGCTTGGAAGGCAGAAGCTCCTACAATGAGCAGTTCTTC
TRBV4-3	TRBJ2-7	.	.	CASSRDLPYEQYF	TGCGCCAGCTCTAGGGACTTACCCTACGAGCAGTACTTC
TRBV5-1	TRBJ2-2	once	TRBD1	CASSPRQGGDGELFF	TGCGCCAGCAGCCCTCGACAGGGGGGAGACGGGGAGCTGTTTTTT
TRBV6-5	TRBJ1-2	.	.	CASSWGRTEGYTF	TGTGCCAGCTCGTGGGGGCGTACTGAGGGCTACACCTTC
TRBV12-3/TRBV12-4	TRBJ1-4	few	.	CASSFRAGEKLFF	TGTGCCAGCAGTTTTCGCGCTGGAGAAAAACTGTTTTTT
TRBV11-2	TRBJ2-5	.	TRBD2	CASSFLAGGRTETQYF	TGTGCCAGCAGCTTCCTAGCGGGGGGGAGAACGGAGACCCAGTACTTC
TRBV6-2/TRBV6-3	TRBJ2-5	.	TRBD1	CASSYGVGAGGRETQYF	TGTGCCAGCAGTTATGGGGTTGGGGCAGGGGGACGAGAGACCCAGTACTTC
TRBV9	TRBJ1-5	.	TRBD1	CASSVDGTGDNQPQHF	TGTGCCAGCAGCGTAGATGGGACAGGAGACAATCAGCCCCAGCATTTT
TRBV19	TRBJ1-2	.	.	CASSMNSNYGYTF	TGTGCCAGTAGTATGAACAGTAACTATGGCTACACCTTC
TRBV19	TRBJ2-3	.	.	CASSHTDTQYF	TGTGCCAGTAGTCACACAGATACGCAGTATTTT
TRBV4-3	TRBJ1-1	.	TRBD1	CASSPSLTGIHTEAFF	TGCGCCAGCAGCCCTAGTTTGACAGGGATCCACACTGAAGCTTTCTTT
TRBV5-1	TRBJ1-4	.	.	CASSPDRLGEKLFF	TGCGCCAGCAGCCCTGACAGGTTGGGGGAAAAACTGTTTTTT
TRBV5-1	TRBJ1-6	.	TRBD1	CASSPGGQGQSPLHF	TGCGCCAGCAGCCCCGGAGGACAGGGGCAATCACCCCTCCACTTT
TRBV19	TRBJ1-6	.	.	CATTPGSSYNSPLHF	TGTGCCACTACACCGGGGAGCTCCTATAATTCACCCCTCCACTTT
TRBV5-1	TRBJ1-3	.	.	CASSPGYIGNTIYF	TGCGCCAGCAGCCCAGGGTACATTGGAAACACCATATATTTT
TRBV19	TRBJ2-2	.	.	CATQWGGELFF	TGTGCCACCCAGTGGGGCGGGGAGCTGTTTTTT
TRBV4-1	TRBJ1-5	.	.	CASSPSSGDSNHGNQPQHF	TGCGCCAGCAGCCCATCTTCAGGGGATAGCAACCATGGCAATCAGCCCCAGCATTTT
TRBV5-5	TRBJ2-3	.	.	CASSLYKSTDTQYF	TGTGCCAGCAGCTTGTATAAGAGCACAGATACGCAGTATTTT
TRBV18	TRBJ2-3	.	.	CASSPGLGETDTQYF	TGTGCCAGCTCACCGGGGCTCGGGGAGACAGATACGCAGTATTTT
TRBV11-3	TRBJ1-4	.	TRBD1	CASSPPGGVQINEKLFF	TGTGCCAGCAGCCCCCCAGGGGGCGTTCAGATTAATGAAAAACTGTTTTTT
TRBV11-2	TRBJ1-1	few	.	CASSFEGRRAFF	TGTGCCAGCAGCTTTGAGGGGAGGAGAGCTTTCTTT
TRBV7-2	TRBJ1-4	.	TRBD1	CASSRQGFEKLFF	TGTGCCAGCAGCCGACAGGGATTTGAAAAACTGTTTTTT
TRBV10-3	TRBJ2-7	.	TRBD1	CAISDPLSRTGSLHEQYF	TGTGCCATCAGTGATCCTCTCTCCCGGACAGGGAGCCTCCACGAGCAGTACTTC
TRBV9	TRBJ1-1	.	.	CASSALQGHTEAFF	TGTGCCAGCAGCGCCTTACAGGGTCACACTGAAGCTTTCTTT
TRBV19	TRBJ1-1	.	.	CASNSGPPLNTEAFF	TGTGCCAGTAATAGCGGACCTCCTTTGAACACTGAAGCTTTCTTT
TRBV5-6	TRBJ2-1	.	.	CASSPGPGGSKNEQFF	TGTGCCAGCAGCCCTGGGCCAGGGGGGAGTAAAAATGAGCAGTTCTTC
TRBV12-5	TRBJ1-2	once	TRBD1	CASVGEGQGTKGYTF	TGTGCTAGTGTCGGGGAAGGACAGGGTACAAAGGGCTACACCTTC
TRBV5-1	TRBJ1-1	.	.	CASSLGARATEAFF	TGCGCCAGCAGCTTGGGAGCCAGGGCCACTGAAGCTTTCTTT
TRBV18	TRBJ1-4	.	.	CASSRRSASNEKLFF	TGTGCCAGCTCACGGCGATCGGCCTCTAATGAAAAACTGTTTTTT
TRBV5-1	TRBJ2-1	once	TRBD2	CASSSGTSGRVQFF	TGCGCCAGCAGCAGCGGGACTAGCGGGAGGGTGCAGTTCTTC
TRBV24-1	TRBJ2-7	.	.	CATSDRTFYYEQYF	TGTGCCACCAGTGATCGGACTTTTTACTACGAGCAGTACTTC
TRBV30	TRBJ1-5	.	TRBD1	CAWSRQGTEPQHF	TGTGCCTGGAGTAGACAGGGAACCGAGCCCCAGCATTTT
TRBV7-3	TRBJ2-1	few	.	CASSPAQGNEQFF	TGTGCCAGCAGCCCAGCCCAAGGCAATGAGCAGTTCTTC
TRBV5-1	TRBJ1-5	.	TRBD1	CASSLEGGVGNQPQHF	TGCGCCAGCAGCTTGGAAGGGGGCGTCGGCAATCAGCCCCAGCATTTT
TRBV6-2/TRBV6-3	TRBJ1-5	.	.	CASSYSGYNQPQHF	TGTGCCAGCAGTTACTCAGGGTATAATCAGCCCCAGCATTTT
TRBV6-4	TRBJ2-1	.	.	CASSEAPGEKDEQFF	TGTGCCAGCAGTGAAGCTCCGGGAGAGAAGGATGAGCAGTTCTTC
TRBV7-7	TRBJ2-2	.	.	CASSVDRSDTGELFF	TGTGCCAGCAGCGTAGACAGATCAGACACCGGGGAGCTGTTTTTT
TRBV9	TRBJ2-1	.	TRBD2	CASSVSGRVGNEQFF	TGTGCCAGCAGCGTTAGCGGGAGGGTCGGGAATGAGCAGTTCTTC
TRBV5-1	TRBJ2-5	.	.	CASSLSLGHFVETQYF	TGCGCCAGCAGCTTGTCGTTGGGACACTTCGTAGAGACCCAGTACTTC
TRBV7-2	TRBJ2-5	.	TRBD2	CASSLAGGYGPQYF	TGTGCCAGCAGCTTAGCGGGAGGGTATGGGCCCCAGTACTTC
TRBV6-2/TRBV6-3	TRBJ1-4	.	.	CASSYSRGTPATNEKLFF	TGTGCCAGCAGTTACTCGAGGGGGACACCTGCAACTAATGAAAAACTGTTTTTT